The entry below gives a single T cell receptor beta chain sequence along with its context. The sample belongs to a study of cytomegalovirus exposure and HLA in healthy donors. CDR3 size: 13 residues. CDR1 is GTSNPN, CDR2 SVGIG, per germline (reference sequence). J gave up 6 bases and V 0 bases, and 5 bases lay outside the gene matches. Profiled with immunoSEQ multiplex PCR; TCRdb holds only in-frame clones, not every one. The sample has under 140,000 clones; approximately 90% are singletons. The origin of this receptor is a woman aged 18-30 years in good health and CMV-seronegative. Sequencing was performed on PBMCs. V usage is TRBV30 and J usage is TRBJ2-7; 7 bases match TRBD1. In DNA form, the CDR3 reads TGTGCCTGGAGTGTAAAGGCAGGGGGCGAGCAGTACTTC. This codes for CAWSVKAGGEQYF. Filled out from reference TRBV30 and TRBJ2-7, the complete variable domain reads SQTIHQWPATLVQPVGSPLSLECTVEGTSNPNLYWYRQAAGRGLQLLFYSVGIGQISSEVPQNLSASRPQDRQFILSSKKLLLSDSGFYLCAWSVKAGGEQYFGPGTRLTVT.